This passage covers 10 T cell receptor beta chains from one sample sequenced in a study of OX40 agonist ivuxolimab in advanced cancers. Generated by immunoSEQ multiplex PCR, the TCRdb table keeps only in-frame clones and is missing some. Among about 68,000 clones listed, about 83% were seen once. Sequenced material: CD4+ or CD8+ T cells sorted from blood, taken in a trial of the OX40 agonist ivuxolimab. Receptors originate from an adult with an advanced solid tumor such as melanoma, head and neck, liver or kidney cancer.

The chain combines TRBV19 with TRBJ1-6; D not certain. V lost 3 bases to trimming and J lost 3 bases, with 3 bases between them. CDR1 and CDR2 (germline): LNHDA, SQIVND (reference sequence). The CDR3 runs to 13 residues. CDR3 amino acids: CASSISYNSPLHF. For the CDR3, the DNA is TGTGCCAGTAGTATCAGCTATAATTCACCCCTCCACTTT. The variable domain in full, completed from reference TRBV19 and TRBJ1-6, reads DGGITQSPKYLFRKEGQNVTLSCEQNLNHDAMYWYRQDPGQGLRLIYYSQIVNDFQKGDIAEGYSVSREKKESFPLTVTSAQKNPTAFYLCASSISYNSPLHFGNGTRLTVT.

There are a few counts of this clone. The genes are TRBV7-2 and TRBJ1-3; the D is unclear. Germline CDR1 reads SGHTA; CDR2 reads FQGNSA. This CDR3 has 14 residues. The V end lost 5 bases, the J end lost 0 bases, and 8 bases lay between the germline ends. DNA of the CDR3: TGTGCCAGCAGCGTGGGATTCTCTGGAAACACCATATATTTT. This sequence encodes CASSVGFSGNTIYF.

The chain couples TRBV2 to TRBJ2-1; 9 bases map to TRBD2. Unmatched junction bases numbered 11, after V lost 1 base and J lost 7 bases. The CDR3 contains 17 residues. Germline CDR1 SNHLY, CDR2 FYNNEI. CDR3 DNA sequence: TGTGCCAGCAGTGAAGAAGTAGCGGGGGCCGGAAGAAATGAGCAGTTCTTC. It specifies CASSEEVAGAGRNEQFF.

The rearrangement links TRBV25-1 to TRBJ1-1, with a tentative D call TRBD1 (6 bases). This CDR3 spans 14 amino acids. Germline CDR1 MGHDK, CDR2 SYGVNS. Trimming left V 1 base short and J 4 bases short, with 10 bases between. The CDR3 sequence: CASSELGGSTEAFF. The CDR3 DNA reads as TGTGCCAGCAGTGAATTAGGGGGTAGCACTGAAGCTTTCTTT.

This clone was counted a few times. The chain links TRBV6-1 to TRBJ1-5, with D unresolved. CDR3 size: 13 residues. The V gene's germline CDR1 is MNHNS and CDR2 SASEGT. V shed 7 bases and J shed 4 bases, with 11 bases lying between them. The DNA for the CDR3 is TGTGCCAGCAATGGACGACCAAATCAGCCCCAGCATTTT. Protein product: CASNGRPNQPQHF.

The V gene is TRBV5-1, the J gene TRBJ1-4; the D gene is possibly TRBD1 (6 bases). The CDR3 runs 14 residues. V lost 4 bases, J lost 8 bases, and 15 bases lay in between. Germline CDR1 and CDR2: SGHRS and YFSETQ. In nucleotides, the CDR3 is TGCGCCAGCAGCCTACAGGGTACGGAAGAAAAACTGTTTTTT. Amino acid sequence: CASSLQGTEEKLFF.

The CDR3 protein is CASSYEGDTQYF. DNA for the CDR3: TGTGCCAGCAGTTACGAGGGCGATACGCAGTATTTT. V gene TRBV6-5 combines with J gene TRBJ2-3; perhaps TRBD2 as D (5 bases). CDR3 length equals 12 residues. CDR1 MNHEY and CDR2 SVGAGI come from the germline V gene. V gave up 2 bases and J gave up 6 bases, with 6 bases separating them.

The CDR3 protein is CASSLGPGTDTQYF. The DNA of the CDR3 is TGTGCCAGCTCACTGGGACCCGGGACAGATACGCAGTATTTT. The chain has TRBV18 and TRBJ2-3; D tentatively fits TRBD1 or TRBD2 (5 bases each). The germline CDR1 and CDR2 sequences are KGHSH and LQKENI. The CDR3 is 14 residues long. The V and J ends lost 4 bases and 3 bases respectively, with 11 bases between them.

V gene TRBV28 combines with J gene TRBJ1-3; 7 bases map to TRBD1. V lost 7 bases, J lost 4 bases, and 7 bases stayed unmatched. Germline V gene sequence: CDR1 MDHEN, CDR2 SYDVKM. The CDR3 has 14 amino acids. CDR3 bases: TGTGCCAGCACCAACAGGGGACCGGGAAACACCATATATTTT. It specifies CASTNRGPGNTIYF. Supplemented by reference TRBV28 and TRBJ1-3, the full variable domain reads DVKVTQSSRYLVKRTGEKVFLECVQDMDHENMFWYRQDPGLGLRLIYFSYDVKMKEKGDIPEGYSVSREKKERFSLILESASTNQTSMYLCASTNRGPGNTIYFGEGSWLTVV.

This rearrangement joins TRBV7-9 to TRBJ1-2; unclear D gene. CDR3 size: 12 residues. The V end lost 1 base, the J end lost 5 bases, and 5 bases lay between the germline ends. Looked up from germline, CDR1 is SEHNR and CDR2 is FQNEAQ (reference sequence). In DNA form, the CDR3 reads TGTGCCAGCAGCTTAGACGGGTATGGCTACACCTTC. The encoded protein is CASSLDGYGYTF. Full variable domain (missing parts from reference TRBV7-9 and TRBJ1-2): DTGVSQNPRHKITKRGQNVTFRCDPISEHNRLYWYRQTLGQGPEFLTYFQNEAQLEKSRLLSDRFSAERPKGSFSTLEIQRTEQGDSAMYLCASSLDGYGYTFGSGTRLTVV.